The 30 T cell receptor beta chains reported below all come from one sample, sequenced in a study of HIV-infected children after antiretroviral therapy interruption. Unique molecular identifiers were included in an RNA-based 3' RACE TCR library. TCRdb re-called the 3' RACE reads through MiXCR, storing one row per CDR3 protein. The sample contains tens of thousands of distinct CDR3 sequences, roughly 4.5% of which appear only once. Treatment specified: PENTA 11 planned treatment interruption arm or continuous ART arm. The material sequenced was CD45RA+ CD4+ T cells from PBMCs, pooled from several time points, taken from a donor given antiretroviral therapy, either interrupted or continuous. Subset defined: naive CD4+ CD45RA+ CD45RO- T cells. The receptors were gathered from a pool of human donors with HIV.

Ten or more counts support this clonotype. The CDR3 here is CSVENSYEQYF. In DNA, the CDR3 is TGCAGCGTTGAAAACTCCTACGAGCAGTACTTC. The V call is TRBV29-1, the J call TRBJ2-7; no definite D call. V was shortened by 2 bases and J by 0 bases, with 2 bases between the two germline ends. The CDR3 has 11 residues. In germline, CDR1 is SQVTM, CDR2 ANQGSEA.

This clonotype was detected many times. For the CDR3, the DNA is TGTGCCAGCAGCCAAATGGCAGATACGCAGTATTTT. Amino acid sequence: CASSQMADTQYF. The rearrangement uses TRBV3-1 and TRBJ2-3; unclear D gene. CDR1 LGHDT and CDR2 YNNKEL come from the germline V gene (reference sequence). V lost 2 bases and J 4 bases, leaving 4 bases between the germline ends. The CDR3 is made up of 12 amino acids.

This clonotype was seen at least ten times. This chain uses TRBV2 with TRBJ1-1; D is unresolved. V lost 5 bases and J 1 base, leaving 8 bases between the germline ends. Germline CDR1 SNHLY, CDR2 FYNNEI. The CDR3 runs to 13 residues. The CDR3 is CASSRAENTEAFF. The CDR3 bases are TGTGCCAGCAGTCGTGCAGAGAACACTGAAGCTTTCTTT.

This clonotype was seen at least ten times. This chain connects TRBV6-6 to TRBJ2-7; D is perhaps TRBD2 (6 bases). Germline-derived CDR1 and CDR2 are MNHNY and SVGAGI (reference sequence). CDR3 length equals 15 residues. V lost 3 bases and J 5 bases, leaving 17 bases between the germline ends. The chain's CDR3 is CASSYGGFLVHEQYF. DNA of the CDR3: TGTGCCAGCAGTTATGGGGGGTTTCTGGTCCACGAGCAGTACTTC.

In this sample, this clonotype turned up a few times. The J gene is TRBJ2-3, the V gene TRBV27; D is uncertain. The CDR3 spans 14 residues. Deletions cut 3 bases from V and 0 bases from J, with 7 bases between. The germline V gene has CDR1 MNHEY and CDR2 SMNVEV (reference sequence). CDR3 in DNA: TGTGCCAGCAGTTTCTTGGCAAGCACAGATACGCAGTATTTT. Protein: CASSFLASTDTQYF.

This clonotype has ten or more counts. An end of the junction does not agree with germline; a read error may underlie this. This chain connects TRBV12-3 or TRBV12-4 to TRBJ2-2; a possible D gene is TRBD2 (6 bases). The CDR3 has 15 residues. Written as DNA, the CDR3 is TGTGCCAGCACTTTAGGGCAGGGAGGCACCGGGGAGCTGTTTTTT. Amino acid sequence: CASTLGQGGTGELFF.

This clonotype showed up many times. This sequence joins TRBV19 and TRBJ1-4, with 7 bases fitting TRBD1. Per the germline V gene, CDR1 is LNHDA and CDR2 is SQIVND (reference sequence). There are 15 residues in the CDR3. V was clipped by 3 bases and J by 6 bases; unmatched bases: 7. The CDR3 loop reads CASSIAWDRDEKLFF. The CDR3 DNA reads as TGTGCCAGTAGTATCGCCTGGGACAGAGATGAAAAACTGTTTTTT.

This clonotype was counted at least ten times. The rearrangement joins TRBV9 to TRBJ2-5; 8 nucleotides match TRBD1. V trimming: 2 bases; J trimming: 1 base; junction bases outside the gene matches: 4. The CDR3 covers 15 residues. Germline-derived CDR1 and CDR2 are SGDLS and YYNGEE. The CDR3 sequence: CASSVDRALQETQYF. Written as DNA, the CDR3 is TGTGCCAGCAGCGTGGACAGGGCCCTCCAAGAGACCCAGTACTTC.

This clonotype was counted many times. V gene TRBV7-6 combines with J gene TRBJ2-3, with 7 bases that match TRBD1. The CDR3 extends over 17 amino acids. From germline, CDR1 is SGHVS and CDR2 FNYEAQ. Trimming took 4 bases from V and 4 from J; bases not matched to a gene: 14. The CDR3 sequence: CASSSTFPGGGADTQYF. The CDR3 bases are TGTGCCAGCAGCTCCACATTCCCAGGGGGTGGCGCAGATACGCAGTATTTT.

This clonotype was seen many times. The CDR3 nucleotides are TGTGCCAGCAGTTTTCAACTTACGGGGACAGGGGGCTACGGACAGCCCCAGCATTTT. Protein sequence: CASSFQLTGTGGYGQPQHF. The V call is TRBV12-3 or TRBV12-4, the J call TRBJ1-5; 12 nucleotides match TRBD1. V was clipped by 3 bases and J by 7 bases; unmatched bases: 16. The CDR3 covers 19 residues.

This clonotype was recorded a few times. This chain links TRBV10-2 with TRBJ2-7; 8 bases match TRBD1. The CDR3 has 15 amino acids. From germline, CDR1 is WSHSY and CDR2 SAAADI. With V trimmed by 9 bases and J by 0 bases, 10 bases remained unmatched. This CDR3 reads CARKSTGASSYEQYF. The CDR3, as DNA: TGCGCCAGAAAGTCGACAGGGGCGAGCTCCTACGAGCAGTACTTC.

This clonotype was seen at least ten times. This chain uses TRBV5-1 with TRBJ2-3; D ambiguous. The V end was cut by 4 bases, the J end by 6 bases, with 3 bases between. The CDR3 sequence is 10 residues long. Germline V gives CDR1 SGHRS, CDR2 YFSETQ. This CDR3 is CASSGDTQYF. The CDR3 DNA reads as TGCGCCAGCAGCGGGGATACGCAGTATTTT.

This clonotype occurred many times. The chain combines TRBV2 with TRBJ2-7, with D unresolved. Trimming left V 3 bases short and J 4 bases short, with 10 bases between. Germline CDR1 and CDR2: SNHLY and FYNNEI. CDR3 length equals 13 residues. Here the CDR3 DNA reads TGTGCCAGCAGTGATGTGGTAGGATACGAGCAGTACTTC. It encodes CASSDVVGYEQYF.

This clonotype was counted a few times. This chain connects TRBV4-1 to TRBJ1-2; D ambiguous. Germline CDR1 and CDR2: MGHRA and YSYEKL. The CDR3 sequence is 14 residues long. Trimming removed 5 bases from V and 2 bases from J, with 12 bases in between. CDR3 residues: CASSAPPMNYGYTF. In DNA form, the CDR3 reads TGCGCCAGCAGCGCCCCCCCGATGAACTATGGCTACACCTTC.

This clonotype came up many times. This chain links TRBV3-1 with TRBJ2-3; possibly TRBD1 or TRBD2 for D (6 bases each). CDR3 length equals 15 residues. Trimming cost V 6 bases and J 2 bases, with 15 bases left between them. Germline CDR1 LGHDT, CDR2 YNNKEL (reference sequence). This CDR3 reads CASSPIGGPTDTQYF. The DNA for the CDR3 is TGTGCCAGCAGTCCCATCGGGGGCCCCACAGATACGCAGTATTTT.

This clonotype was picked up many times. The chain recombines TRBV3-1 with TRBJ2-3; D is unclear. Germline V gene sequence: CDR1 LGHDT, CDR2 YNNKEL (reference sequence). This CDR3 region has 13 residues. V lost 2 bases and J lost 6, with 9 bases in between. The CDR3 DNA reads TGTGCCAGCAGCCAACTACCGAAGGATACGCAGTATTTT. It encodes CASSQLPKDTQYF.

This clonotype appeared many times. The V call is TRBV9, the J call TRBJ2-3; 13 nucleotides line up with TRBD2. From germline, CDR1 is SGDLS and CDR2 YYNGEE. The trim removed 2 bases at V and 4 bases at J, leaving 7 bases unmatched. The length of the CDR3 is 17 residues. The CDR3 loop reads CASSVSTSGGASDTQYF. CDR3 bases: TGTGCCAGCAGCGTGTCCACTAGCGGGGGGGCTTCAGATACGCAGTATTTT.

There are many counts of this clonotype. The V call is TRBV6-1, the J call TRBJ1-1; D is unresolved. CDR3 size: 14 residues. Trimming pared 7 bases from V and 0 bases from J, leaving 12 bases between. Germline assignment: CDR1 MNHNS and CDR2 SASEGT. The CDR3 sequence: CASKEFSMNTEAFF. The CDR3 DNA reads TGTGCCAGCAAAGAGTTCAGCATGAACACTGAAGCTTTCTTT.

J is TRBJ1-6 and V is TRBV6-5, with TRBD1 matching over 8 bases. The germline gives CDR1 MNHEY, CDR2 SVGAGI. V was pared by 7 bases and J by 6 bases, with 8 bases of the junction left unmatched. This CDR3 region has 15 residues. CDR3 bases: TGTGCCAGCAACGAGGACAGGGCGAGTAATTCACCCCTCCACTTT. It codes for CASNEDRASNSPLHF.

The chain has TRBV7-2 and TRBJ1-5; TRBD1 might be the D (5 bases). Deletions cut 0 bases from V and 2 bases from J, with 8 bases between. Germline CDR1 is SGHTA and CDR2 is FQGNSA. The CDR3 contains 15 residues. CDR3 region: CASSLAGTGNQPQHF. In nucleotides, the CDR3 is TGTGCCAGCAGCTTAGCAGGGACGGGCAATCAGCCCCAGCATTTT.

V is TRBV12-3 or TRBV12-4 and J is TRBJ1-5; D is ambiguous. The V and J ends lost 4 bases and 0 bases respectively, with 7 bases between them. This CDR3 is 14 amino acids long. This CDR3 reads CASSWRDSNQPQHF. CDR3 bases: TGTGCCAGCAGTTGGAGAGATAGCAATCAGCCCCAGCATTTT.

This clonotype has at least ten counts. The V call is TRBV27, the J call TRBJ1-6, with D perhaps matching TRBD1 (6 bases). CDR1 is MNHEY, CDR2 SMNVEV, per germline (reference sequence). The CDR3 length is 18 residues. The V and J ends lost 7 bases and 3 bases respectively, with 22 bases between them. In DNA, the CDR3 is TGTGCCAGCACCATGAACAGGGATCAGACCTTCTATAATTCACCCCTCCACTTT. As protein: CASTMNRDQTFYNSPLHF.

This clonotype was observed at least ten times. The gene calls are TRBV20-1 and TRBJ2-7, with D perhaps being TRBD1 or TRBD2 (7 bases each). The CDR3 is 16 amino acids. Deletions cut 0 bases from V and 4 bases from J, with 19 bases between. Germline CDR1 DFQATT, CDR2 SNEGSKA (reference sequence). CDR3 protein: CSARESGTAISYEQYF. CDR3 nucleotide sequence: TGCAGTGCTAGAGAGAGCGGGACAGCCATATCGTACGAGCAGTACTTC.

This clonotype turned up a few times. The V call is TRBV28, the J call TRBJ2-1; D ambiguous. V dropped 6 bases and J dropped 8 bases, with 11 bases sitting between them. The CDR3 consists of 12 residues. CDR1 and CDR2 from the germline V gene are MDHEN and SYDVKM. CDR3 loop: CASSILTDEQFF. CDR3 nucleotides: TGTGCCAGCAGCATCCTTACCGATGAGCAGTTCTTC.

This clonotype was detected ten times or more. The rearrangement links TRBV28 to TRBJ2-7; TRBD2 might be the D (6 bases). Germline CDR1 reads MDHEN; CDR2 reads SYDVKM. Trimming stripped 8 bases from V and 5 bases from J, with 22 bases between. The CDR3 spans 15 residues. CDR3 nucleotide sequence: TGTGCCAGCGGCCCCGACAGTGTTGGGGGGAACGAGCAGTACTTC. Amino acids: CASGPDSVGGNEQYF.

The table lists this clonotype with many counts. The chain combines TRBV6-1 with TRBJ1-4; tentatively, D is TRBD1 (6 bases). The ends were cut back, 4 bases at V and 5 bases at J, with 11 bases in the middle. This CDR3 has 14 amino acids. CDR1 and CDR2 from the germline V gene are MNHNS and SASEGT. The CDR3 nucleotides read TGTGCCAGCAGTGGGACAGCGTTAAATGAAAAACTGTTTTTT. Translation: CASSGTALNEKLFF.

This clonotype was counted many times. This chain connects TRBV6-5 to TRBJ1-5; 11 positions agree with TRBD1. The junction had 9 bases not matched to a gene; V was cut back by 6 bases and J by 8 bases. CDR1 and CDR2 from the germline V gene are MNHEY and SVGAGI. CDR3 size: 15 residues. CDR3 nucleotide sequence: TGTGCCAGCAGACGGGACAGGGGGATCGAGAAGCCCCAGCATTTT. Translated: CASRRDRGIEKPQHF.

The V and J genes are TRBV30 and TRBJ1-6; perhaps TRBD1 as D (5 bases). This CDR3 is 16 amino acids long. Germline V gene lookup returns CDR1 GTSNPN and CDR2 SVGIG (reference sequence). Trimming shortened V by 3 bases and J by 5 bases, and 17 bases separated the two germline ends. CDR3 region: CAWRDTGRSDNSPLHF. The CDR3 nucleotides are TGTGCCTGGAGGGACACGGGTAGGTCGGATAATTCACCCCTCCACTTT.

This clonotype was recorded at least ten times. The J gene is TRBJ2-3, the V gene TRBV4-1, with D maybe TRBD2 (7 bases). The germline V gene encodes CDR1 MGHRA and CDR2 YSYEKL. CDR3 length: 17 residues. Trimming left V 1 base short and J 4 bases short, with 18 bases between. CDR3 coding DNA: TGCGCCAGCAGCCAAGGTCTAGGGGGGGCCGGGCCAGATACGCAGTATTTT. This sequence encodes CASSQGLGGAGPDTQYF.

This clonotype was detected many times. The gene calls are TRBV7-9 and TRBJ1-1; TRBD1 might be the D (5 bases). The ends were cut back, 7 bases at V and 5 bases at J, with 14 bases in the middle. This CDR3 comprises 13 residues. Germline-derived CDR1 and CDR2 are SEHNR and FQNEAQ (reference sequence). This CDR3 is CASTYSGGTEAFF. DNA for the CDR3: TGTGCCAGCACCTATAGTGGGGGGACTGAAGCTTTCTTT.